This T cell receptor (beta chain) was obtained from a study of tumor-infiltrating lymphocytes in primary liver carcinoma. Study outcomes and limitations: Tumor-adjacent and tumor-blood pairs showed less overlap than tumor region pairs.

Reverse transcription of about 500 ng total RNA with a constant-region primer produced TCR beta cDNA. What produced the TCR beta libraries was three nested multiplex PCR rounds using slightly modified ARM-PCR. For about 11 cycles apiece, the opening two PCR rounds ran with TRBV1-TRBV30 forward primers and a C-beta reverse primer. One entry per CDR3 protein results from TCRdb running MiXCR on the multiplex PCR reads. The table shows 90,000 to 150,000 distinct CDR3 sequences, with 55% to 70% occurring only once. Taking about 18-30 mg of unsorted bulk tissue, the authors co-extracted RNA and DNA. There were only treatment-naive patients, all with chronic HBV infection. In germline, CDR1 is MNHNS, CDR2 SASEGT. Trimming took off 6 bases at V and 7 bases at J, with 15 bases between the two ends. CDR3 size: 13 residues. With respect to this clonotype: Its antigen is unknown. A much more abundant neighbour one base away suggests this may be a read error.

J is TRBJ2-5 and V is TRBV6-1; D is unresolved. The sample consisted of tumor-adjacent normal liver tissue. The sequence came from a woman aged 55-69 years with primary liver carcinoma and hepatitis B virus infection. The CDR3 is CASRSYRVWTQYF. Written as DNA, the CDR3 is TGTGCCAGCAGAAGTTATCGGGTATGGACCCAGTACTTC.